The 3 T cell receptor beta chains below all came from one sample that was sequenced in a study of a mutant IDH1 vaccine in newly diagnosed glioma. Libraries were prepared by immunoSEQ multiplex PCR; TCRdb keeps only in-frame clonotypes and omits some of them. The data contain 90,000 to 100,000 clones, roughly 90% of them seen just once; the ten biggest clones take up roughly 0.54%. Noted time point: baseline, week 1 (first vaccination visit). Treatment in this sample: pre-vaccination baseline after standard-of-care therapy. Sequencing was performed on PBMCs, taken from a glioma patient treated with radiotherapy, temozolomide or both. The receptors here all came from a woman in her 50s with glioma.

The V call is TRBV9, the J call TRBJ1-2; D call uncertain. With 4 bases removed from V and 7 bases from J, the gap between germline ends came to 17 bases. Per the germline V gene, CDR1 is SGDLS and CDR2 is YYNGEE. This CDR3 contains 14 residues. CDR3: CASSPSAEPGGYTF. CDR3 DNA sequence: TGTGCCAGCAGCCCGTCTGCTGAGCCAGGTGGCTACACCTTC.

This chain connects TRBV7-9 to TRBJ2-7; 9 bases fit TRBD2. The CDR3 has 15 residues. Trimming took 2 bases from V and 5 from J; bases not matched to a gene: 7. The germline V gene encodes CDR1 SEHNR and CDR2 FQNEAQ (reference sequence). CDR3 residues: CASSLKAGGPHEQYF. In DNA form, the CDR3 reads TGTGCCAGCAGCTTAAAGGCGGGAGGGCCCCACGAGCAGTACTTC.

The chain has TRBV4-1 and TRBJ2-1, with 8 bases fitting TRBD2. The CDR3 is 16 amino acids. CDR1 and CDR2 (germline): MGHRA, YSYEKL. V trimming: 3 bases; J trimming: 2 bases; junction bases outside the gene matches: 6. CDR3 region: CASSHPSGRAYNEQFF. CDR3 nucleotides: TGCGCCAGCAGCCATCCAAGCGGGAGAGCCTACAATGAGCAGTTCTTC.